This TCR beta chain was identified in a study of identical twins. Unique molecular identifiers were present on the cDNA, which also gained a universal primer site by template switching. MiXCR, run by TCRdb on the 5' RACE reads, gives a single entry per CDR3 protein. In the table there are around 1.7 million distinct CDR3 sequences, roughly 35% of which are singletons. A word on this clonotype: The antigen is undetermined.

General observations from the study: For monozygotic twins, models underestimated out-of-frame TCR alpha sharing.

Germline V lookup: CDR1 SGHDT, CDR2 YYEEEE. Trimming took 3 bases from V and 4 from J; bases not matched to a gene: 19. The CDR3 totals 19 residues. This chain connects TRBV5-6 to TRBJ2-1, with 7 bases lining up with TRBD2. Sequencing input: cord blood. The sequence was collected from a newborn girl in good health. CDR3: CASSSLDLFSGGNYNEQFF. DNA of the CDR3: TGTGCCAGCAGCTCACTAGACCTCTTTTCGGGAGGCAATTACAATGAGCAGTTCTTC.